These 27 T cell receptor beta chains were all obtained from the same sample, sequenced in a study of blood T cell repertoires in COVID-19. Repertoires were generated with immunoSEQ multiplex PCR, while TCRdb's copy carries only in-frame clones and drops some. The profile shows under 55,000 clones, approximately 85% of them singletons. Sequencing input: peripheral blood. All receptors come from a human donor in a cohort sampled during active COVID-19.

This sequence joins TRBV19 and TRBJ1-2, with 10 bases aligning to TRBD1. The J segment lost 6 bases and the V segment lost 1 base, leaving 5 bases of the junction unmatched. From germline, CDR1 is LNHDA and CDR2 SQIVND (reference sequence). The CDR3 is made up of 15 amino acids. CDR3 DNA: TGTGCCAGTAGTATAGCCCTGGGACAGGGGCATGGCTACACCTTC. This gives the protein CASSIALGQGHGYTF.

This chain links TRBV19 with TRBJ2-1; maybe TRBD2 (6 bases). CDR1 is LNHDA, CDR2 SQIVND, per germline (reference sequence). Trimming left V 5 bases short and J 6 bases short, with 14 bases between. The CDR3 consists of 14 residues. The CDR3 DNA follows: TGTGCCAGTAGTTCGGGAGTAGTGGCCAATGAGCAGTTCTTC. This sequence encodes CASSSGVVANEQFF. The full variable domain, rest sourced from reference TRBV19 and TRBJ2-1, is DGGITQSPKYLFRKEGQNVTLSCEQNLNHDAMYWYRQDPGQGLRLIYYSQIVNDFQKGDIAEGYSVSREKKESFPLTVTSAQKNPTAFYLCASSSGVVANEQFFGPGTRLTVL.

CDR3 DNA sequence: TGCGCCAGCAGCCGGTGGGACAACTCTGGAAACACCATATATTTT. It specifies CASSRWDNSGNTIYF. J is TRBJ1-3 and V is TRBV4-3, with D tentatively TRBD1 (6 bases). Trimming stripped 4 bases from V and 0 bases from J, with 10 bases between. CDR3 length: 15 residues. Germline V gene data show CDR1 as LGHNA and CDR2 as YSLEER.

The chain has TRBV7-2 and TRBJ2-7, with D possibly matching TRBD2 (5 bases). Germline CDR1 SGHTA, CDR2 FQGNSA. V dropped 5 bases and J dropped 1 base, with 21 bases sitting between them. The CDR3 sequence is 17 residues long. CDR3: CASSLGIGRIFSYEQYF. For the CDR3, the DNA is TGTGCCAGCAGCCTCGGGATAGGACGGATTTTTTCCTACGAGCAGTACTTC.

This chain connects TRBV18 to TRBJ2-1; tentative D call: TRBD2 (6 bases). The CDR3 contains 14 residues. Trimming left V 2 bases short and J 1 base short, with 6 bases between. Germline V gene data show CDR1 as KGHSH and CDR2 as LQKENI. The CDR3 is CASSPGGSYNEQFF. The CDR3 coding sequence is TGTGCCAGCTCACCAGGGGGGTCCTACAATGAGCAGTTCTTC.

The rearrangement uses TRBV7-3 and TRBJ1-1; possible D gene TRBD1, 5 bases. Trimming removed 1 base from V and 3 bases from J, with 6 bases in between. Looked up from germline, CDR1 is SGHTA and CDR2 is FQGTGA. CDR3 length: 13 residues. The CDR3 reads CASSLKGDTEAFF. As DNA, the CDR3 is TGTGCCAGCAGCTTAAAAGGGGACACTGAAGCTTTCTTT.

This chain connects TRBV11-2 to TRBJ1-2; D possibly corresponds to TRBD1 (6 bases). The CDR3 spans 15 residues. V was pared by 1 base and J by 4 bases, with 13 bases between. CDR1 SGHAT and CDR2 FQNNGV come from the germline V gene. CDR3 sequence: CASSLVKAGAYGYTF. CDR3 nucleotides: TGTGCCAGCAGCTTAGTAAAGGCGGGGGCCTATGGCTACACCTTC.

The CDR3 sequence is CASSEYGQGVTEAFF. The CDR3 DNA follows: TGTGCCAGCAGTGAATATGGGCAGGGCGTCACTGAAGCTTTCTTT. This sequence joins TRBV25-1 and TRBJ1-1; D is possibly TRBD1 (5 bases). The CDR3 is 15 amino acids. CDR1 and CDR2 (germline): MGHDK, SYGVNS. V gave up 0 bases and J gave up 4 bases, with 12 bases separating them.

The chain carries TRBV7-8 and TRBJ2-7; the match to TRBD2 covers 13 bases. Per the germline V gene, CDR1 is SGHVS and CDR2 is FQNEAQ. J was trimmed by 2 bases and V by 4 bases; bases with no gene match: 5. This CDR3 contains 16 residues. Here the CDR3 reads CASSSGLAGITYEQYF. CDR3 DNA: TGTGCCAGCAGCTCGGGACTAGCGGGGATAACCTACGAGCAGTACTTC.

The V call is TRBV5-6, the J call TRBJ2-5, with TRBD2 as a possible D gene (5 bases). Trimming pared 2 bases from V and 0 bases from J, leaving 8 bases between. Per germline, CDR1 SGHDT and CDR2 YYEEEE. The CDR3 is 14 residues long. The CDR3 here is CASSFGLDQETQYF. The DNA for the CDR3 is TGTGCCAGCAGCTTTGGACTCGACCAAGAGACCCAGTACTTC.

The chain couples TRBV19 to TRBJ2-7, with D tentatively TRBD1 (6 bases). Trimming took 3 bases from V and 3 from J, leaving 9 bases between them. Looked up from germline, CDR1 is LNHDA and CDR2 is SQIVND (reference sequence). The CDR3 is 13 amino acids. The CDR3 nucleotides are TGTGCCAGTAGTATTAACAGGGACTACGAGCAGTACTTC. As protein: CASSINRDYEQYF.

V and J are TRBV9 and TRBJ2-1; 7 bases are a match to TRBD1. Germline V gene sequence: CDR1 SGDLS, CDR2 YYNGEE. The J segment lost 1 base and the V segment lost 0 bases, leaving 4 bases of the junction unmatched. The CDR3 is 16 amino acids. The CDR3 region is CASSVGSGQSYNEQFF. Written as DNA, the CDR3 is TGTGCCAGCAGCGTAGGCTCGGGACAGTCCTACAATGAGCAGTTCTTC.

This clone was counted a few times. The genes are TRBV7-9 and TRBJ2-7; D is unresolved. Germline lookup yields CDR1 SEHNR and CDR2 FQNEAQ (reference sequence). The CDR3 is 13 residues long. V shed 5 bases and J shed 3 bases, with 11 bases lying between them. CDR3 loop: CASSQAQDYEQYF. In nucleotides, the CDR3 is TGTGCCAGCAGCCAGGCGCAAGACTACGAGCAGTACTTC.

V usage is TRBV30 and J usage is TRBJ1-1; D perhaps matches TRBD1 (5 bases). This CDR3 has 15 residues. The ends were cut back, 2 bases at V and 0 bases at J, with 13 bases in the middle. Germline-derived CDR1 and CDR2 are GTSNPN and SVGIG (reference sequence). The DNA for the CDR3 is TGTGCCTGGAGTCGGGGGAGCCTAATGAACACTGAAGCTTTCTTT. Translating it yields CAWSRGSLMNTEAFF. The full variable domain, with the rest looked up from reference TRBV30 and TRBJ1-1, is SQTIHQWPATLVQPVGSPLSLECTVEGTSNPNLYWYRQAAGRGLQLLFYSVGIGQISSEVPQNLSASRPQDRQFILSSKKLLLSDSGFYLCAWSRGSLMNTEAFFGQGTRLTVV.

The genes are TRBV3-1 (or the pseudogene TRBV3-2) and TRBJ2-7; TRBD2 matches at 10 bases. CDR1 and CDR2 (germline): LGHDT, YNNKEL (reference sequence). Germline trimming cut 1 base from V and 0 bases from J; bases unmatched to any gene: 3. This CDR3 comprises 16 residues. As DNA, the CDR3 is TGTGCCAGCAGCCAAGGTCTAGCGGGGGTCTCCTACGAGCAGTACTTC. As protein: CASSQGLAGVSYEQYF.

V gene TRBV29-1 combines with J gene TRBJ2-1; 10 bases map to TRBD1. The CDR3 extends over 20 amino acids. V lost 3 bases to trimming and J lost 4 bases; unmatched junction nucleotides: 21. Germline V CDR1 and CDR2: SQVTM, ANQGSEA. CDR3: CSVDGWPDRGRSLGYNEQFF. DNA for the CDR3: TGCAGCGTTGACGGCTGGCCGGACAGGGGGAGGTCCCTCGGATACAATGAGCAGTTCTTC.

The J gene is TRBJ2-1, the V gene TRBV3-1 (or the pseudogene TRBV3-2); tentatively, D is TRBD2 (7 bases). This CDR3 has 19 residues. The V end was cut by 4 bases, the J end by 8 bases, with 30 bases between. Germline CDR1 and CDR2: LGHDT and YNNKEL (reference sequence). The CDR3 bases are TGTGCCAGCAGCCCCTCCTCGGGGGGCCTACAATGGCTGTTGGATGAGCAGTTCTTC. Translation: CASSPSSGGLQWLLDEQFF.

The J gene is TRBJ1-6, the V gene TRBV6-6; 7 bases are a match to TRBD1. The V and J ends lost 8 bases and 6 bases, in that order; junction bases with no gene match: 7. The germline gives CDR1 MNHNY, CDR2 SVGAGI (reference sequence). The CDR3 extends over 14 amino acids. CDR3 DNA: TGTGCCAGCCAGGGGGGACCTTCTAATTCACCCCTCCACTTT. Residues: CASQGGPSNSPLHF.

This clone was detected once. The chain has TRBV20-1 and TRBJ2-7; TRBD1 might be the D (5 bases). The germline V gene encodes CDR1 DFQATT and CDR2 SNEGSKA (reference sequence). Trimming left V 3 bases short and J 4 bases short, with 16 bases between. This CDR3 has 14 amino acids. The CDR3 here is CSASPTDQYYEQYF. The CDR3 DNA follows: TGCAGTGCTAGTCCGACAGACCAGTATTACGAGCAGTACTTC.

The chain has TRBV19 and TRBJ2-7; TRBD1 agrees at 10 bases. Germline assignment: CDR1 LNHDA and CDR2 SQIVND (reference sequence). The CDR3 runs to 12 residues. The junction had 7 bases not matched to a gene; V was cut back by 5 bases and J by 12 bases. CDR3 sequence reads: CASSPGTGDRYF. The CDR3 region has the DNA TGTGCCAGTAGTCCCGGGACAGGGGACCGGTACTTC. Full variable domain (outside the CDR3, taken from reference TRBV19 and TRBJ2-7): DGGITQSPKYLFRKEGQNVTLSCEQNLNHDAMYWYRQDPGQGLRLIYYSQIVNDFQKGDIAEGYSVSREKKESFPLTVTSAQKNPTAFYLCASSPGTGDRYFGPGTRLTVT.

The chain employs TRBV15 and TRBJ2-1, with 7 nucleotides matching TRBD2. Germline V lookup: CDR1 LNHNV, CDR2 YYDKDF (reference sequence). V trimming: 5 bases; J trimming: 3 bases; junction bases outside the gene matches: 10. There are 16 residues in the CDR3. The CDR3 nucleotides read TGTGCCACCAGCCCCCAGTCGTTAGCGGGCTACAATGAGCAGTTCTTC. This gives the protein CATSPQSLAGYNEQFF.

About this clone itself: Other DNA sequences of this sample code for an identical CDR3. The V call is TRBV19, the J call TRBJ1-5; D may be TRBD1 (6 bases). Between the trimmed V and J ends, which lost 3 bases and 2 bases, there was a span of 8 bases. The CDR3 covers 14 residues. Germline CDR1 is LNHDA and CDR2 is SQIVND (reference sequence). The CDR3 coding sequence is TGTGCCAGTAGTATTTACAGGGGCAATCAGCCCCAGCATTTT. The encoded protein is CASSIYRGNQPQHF.

The DNA of the CDR3 is TGTGCCAGCAGCTTACGGACTAGCGGGGGTTTGGGAGAGCAGTTCTTC. It encodes CASSLRTSGGLGEQFF. The chain is built from TRBV7-9 and TRBJ2-1, with 13 bases aligning to TRBD2. The CDR3 contains 16 residues. V lost 2 bases, J lost 10 bases, and 8 bases stayed unmatched. Germline CDR1 reads SEHNR; CDR2 reads FQNEAQ (reference sequence).

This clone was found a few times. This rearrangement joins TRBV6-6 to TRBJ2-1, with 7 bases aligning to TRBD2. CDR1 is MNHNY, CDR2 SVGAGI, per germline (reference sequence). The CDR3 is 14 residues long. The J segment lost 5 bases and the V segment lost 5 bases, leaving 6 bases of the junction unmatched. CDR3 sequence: CASSRSGVDNEQFF. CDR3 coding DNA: TGTGCCAGCAGTAGAAGCGGGGTTGACAATGAGCAGTTCTTC.

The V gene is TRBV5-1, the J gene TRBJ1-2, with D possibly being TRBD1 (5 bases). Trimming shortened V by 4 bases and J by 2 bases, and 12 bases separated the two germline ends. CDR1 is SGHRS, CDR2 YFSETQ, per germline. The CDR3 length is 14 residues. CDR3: CASSRGSPNYGYTF. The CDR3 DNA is TGCGCCAGCAGCAGGGGCTCACCCAACTATGGCTACACCTTC.

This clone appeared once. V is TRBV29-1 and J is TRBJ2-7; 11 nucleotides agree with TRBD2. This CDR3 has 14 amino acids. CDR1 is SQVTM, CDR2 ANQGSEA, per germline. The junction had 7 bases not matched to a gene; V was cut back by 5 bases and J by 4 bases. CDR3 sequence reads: CSVTGTSGSYEQYF. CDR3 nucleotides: TGCAGCGTTACCGGGACTAGCGGTTCTTACGAGCAGTACTTC.

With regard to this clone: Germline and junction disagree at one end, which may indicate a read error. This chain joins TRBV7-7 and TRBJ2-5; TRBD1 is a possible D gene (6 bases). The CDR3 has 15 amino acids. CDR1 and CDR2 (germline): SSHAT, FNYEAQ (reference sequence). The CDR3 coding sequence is TGTGCTAGCAGTTCCTTCGGCGGACAGCAAGAGACCCAGTACTTC. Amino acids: CASSSFGGQQETQYF.